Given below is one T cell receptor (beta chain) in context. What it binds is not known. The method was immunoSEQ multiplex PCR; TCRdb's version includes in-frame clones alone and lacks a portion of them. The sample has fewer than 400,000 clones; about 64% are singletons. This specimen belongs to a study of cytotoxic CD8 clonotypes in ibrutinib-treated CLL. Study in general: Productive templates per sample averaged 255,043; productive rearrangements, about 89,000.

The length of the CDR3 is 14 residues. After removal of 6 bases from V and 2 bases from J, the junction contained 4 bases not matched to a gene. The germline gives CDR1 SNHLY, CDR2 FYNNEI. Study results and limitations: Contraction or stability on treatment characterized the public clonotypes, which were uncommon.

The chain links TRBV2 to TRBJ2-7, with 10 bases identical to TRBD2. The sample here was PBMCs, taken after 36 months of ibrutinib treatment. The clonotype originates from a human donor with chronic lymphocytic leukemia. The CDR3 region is CASSVAGGPYEQYF. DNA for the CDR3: TGTGCCAGCAGCGTAGCGGGAGGCCCCTACGAGCAGTACTTC. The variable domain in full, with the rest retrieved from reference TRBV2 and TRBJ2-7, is EPEVTQTPSHQVTQMGQEVILRCVPISNHLYFYWYRQILGQKVEFLVSFYNNEISEKSEIFDDQFSVERPDGSNFTLKIRSTKLEDSAMYFCASSVAGGPYEQYFGPGTRLTVT.